One sample yielded the 16 T cell receptor beta chains listed below, sequenced in a study of cytomegalovirus exposure and HLA in healthy donors. A multiplex PCR was run with 60 Vbeta primers and 13 Jbeta primers. Assay: immunoSEQ multiplex PCR; the TCRdb copy retains only in-frame clones and omits some. This sample has roughly 100,000 clones, with about 85% found just once. The sample taken for sequencing was PBMCs. All receptors derive from a man aged 30 to 39 in good health and CMV-seronegative.

In DNA form, the CDR3 reads TGTGCCAGCAGCCCGAGCGCTGAAGCTTTCTTT. The encoded protein is CASSPSAEAFF. This sequence joins TRBV7-9 and TRBJ1-1; D remains ambiguous. Per the germline V gene, CDR1 is SEHNR and CDR2 is FQNEAQ (reference sequence). Trimming left V 5 bases short and J 6 bases short, with 7 bases between. This CDR3 has 11 amino acids.

The CDR3 sequence is CASSLSLSNEKLFF. The CDR3 DNA sequence: TGTGCCAGCAGTTTATCTCTGTCTAATGAAAAACTGTTTTTT. The chain carries TRBV27 and TRBJ1-4; D uncertain. This CDR3 has 14 residues. V was cut by 0 bases and J by 3 bases, with 5 bases left in between. CDR1 is MNHEY, CDR2 SMNVEV, per germline (reference sequence).

The chain employs TRBV30 and TRBJ2-5; 10 bases are a match to TRBD1. CDR3 length: 15 amino acids. J lost 5 bases, V lost 4 bases, and 10 bases had no gene match. The germline V gene has CDR1 GTSNPN and CDR2 SVGIG (reference sequence). CDR3 DNA sequence: TGTGCCTGGAAACGCGGGACAGGGGCATGGGAGACCCAGTACTTC. It specifies CAWKRGTGAWETQYF. The full variable domain, completed using reference TRBV30 and TRBJ2-5, is SQTIHQWPATLVQPVGSPLSLECTVEGTSNPNLYWYRQAAGRGLQLLFYSVGIGQISSEVPQNLSASRPQDRQFILSSKKLLLSDSGFYLCAWKRGTGAWETQYFGPGTRLLVL.

The rearrangement links TRBV27 to TRBJ1-1, with D possibly being TRBD1 (5 bases). Between the trimmed V and J ends, which lost 3 bases and 2 bases, there was a span of 10 bases. This CDR3 has 14 amino acids. Germline CDR1 is MNHEY and CDR2 is SMNVEV (reference sequence). The CDR3: CASSLGQGNTEAFF. For the CDR3, the DNA is TGTGCCAGCAGTTTGGGGCAGGGTAACACTGAAGCTTTCTTT.

In regard to this clone: Distinct nucleotide sequences in the sample also encode this CDR3. V gene TRBV6-5 combines with J gene TRBJ1-2, with TRBD1 matching 7 bases. Looked up from germline, CDR1 is MNHEY and CDR2 is SVGAGI. The length of the CDR3 is 13 residues. With 0 bases clipped from V and 6 bases from J, the junction kept 1 base outside the gene matches. CDR3 sequence reads: CASSYSQGNGYTF. CDR3 DNA sequence: TGTGCCAGCAGTTACTCACAGGGGAATGGCTACACCTTC.

V usage is TRBV7-9 and J usage is TRBJ2-1; 9 bases are a match to TRBD1. CDR1 and CDR2 (germline): SEHNR, FQNEAQ (reference sequence). The CDR3 is 14 amino acids. J was trimmed by 13 bases and V by 1 base; bases with no gene match: 8. As DNA, the CDR3 is TGTGCCAGCAGCTTAGATGGACAGGGGAGAAGACAGTTCTTC. Its protein product is CASSLDGQGRRQFF. The whole variable domain, remainder taken from reference TRBV7-9 and TRBJ2-1, is DTGVSQNPRHKITKRGQNVTFRCDPISEHNRLYWYRQTLGQGPEFLTYFQNEAQLEKSRLLSDRFSAERPKGSFSTLEIQRTEQGDSAMYLCASSLDGQGRRQFFGPGTRLTVL.

V and J are TRBV7-8 and TRBJ2-1; the D gene is possibly TRBD1 (6 bases). Trimming removed 2 bases at V and 4 bases at J, with 12 bases between. There are 15 residues in the CDR3. Per germline, CDR1 SGHVS and CDR2 FQNEAQ. The CDR3 sequence is CASSLLQGSYNEQFF. In DNA form, the CDR3 reads TGTGCCAGCAGCTTACTTCAGGGGTCATACAATGAGCAGTTCTTC.

This clone has only a few counts. The sample contains more than one DNA sequence encoding this CDR3. The V gene is TRBV7-8, the J gene TRBJ2-7; D remains ambiguous. The CDR3 totals 11 residues. The germline CDR1 and CDR2 sequences are SGHVS and FQNEAQ. The V end was cut by 3 bases, the J end by 4 bases, with 4 bases between. DNA for the CDR3: TGTGCCAGCAGCTTGACTTACGAGCAGTACTTC. Protein sequence: CASSLTYEQYF. Filled out from reference TRBV7-8 and TRBJ2-7, the complete variable domain reads GAGVSQSPRYKVAKRGQDVALRCDPISGHVSLFWYQQALGQGPEFLTYFQNEAQLDKSGLPSDRFFAERPEGSVSTLKIQRTQQEDSAVYLCASSLTYEQYFGPGTRLTVT.

This chain uses TRBV5-4 with TRBJ2-5, with 8 nucleotides matching TRBD2. The CDR3 runs to 15 residues. Unmatched junction bases numbered 6, after V lost 4 bases and J lost 1 base. The germline CDR1 and CDR2 sequences are SGHNT and YYREEE (reference sequence). The CDR3 nucleotides are TGTGCCAGCAGCCCCCGGGGGGGGATCCAAGAGACCCAGTACTTC. Its translation: CASSPRGGIQETQYF.

This clone was seen once. The CDR3 region is CASSLGTGSNSPLHF. For the CDR3, the DNA is TGTGCCAGCAGCTTGGGGACAGGGAGTAATTCACCCCTCCACTTT. The chain carries TRBV5-4 and TRBJ1-6; 8 nucleotides align to TRBD1. The CDR3 is 15 residues long. Losses at the gene ends were 0 bases for V and 6 bases for J; bases not matched to a gene: 2. Germline CDR1 reads SGHNT; CDR2 reads YYREEE (reference sequence).

The V call is TRBV7-8, the J call TRBJ2-2; unclear D gene. The ends were cut back, 1 base at V and 7 bases at J, with 7 bases in the middle. The CDR3 extends over 13 amino acids. Germline V lookup: CDR1 SGHVS, CDR2 FQNEAQ. CDR3 nucleotides: TGTGCCAGCAGCTTAGGAGGCGACGGGGAGCTGTTTTTT. This encodes CASSLGGDGELFF.

J is TRBJ1-5 and V is TRBV5-4; tentative D call: TRBD1 (5 bases). Per germline, CDR1 SGHNT and CDR2 YYREEE (reference sequence). V was clipped by 2 bases and J by 2 bases, with 11 bases between them. This CDR3 contains 15 residues. The CDR3 bases are TGTGCCAGCAGCTTCGGAGGGGCACGCAATCAGCCCCAGCATTTT. Amino acid sequence: CASSFGGARNQPQHF.

The V and J genes are TRBV19 and TRBJ1-1; D uncertain. The CDR3 spans 11 residues. V was pared by 9 bases and J by 1 base, with 6 bases between. Germline-derived CDR1 and CDR2 are LNHDA and SQIVND (reference sequence). CDR3 nucleotide sequence: TGTGCCAGCTGGAGGAACACTGAAGCTTTCTTT. Residues: CASWRNTEAFF.

The V and J genes are TRBV19 and TRBJ1-4; possibly TRBD1 for D (6 bases). Germline-derived CDR1 and CDR2 are LNHDA and SQIVND (reference sequence). The CDR3 length is 14 residues. V lost 7 bases, J lost 6 bases, and 15 bases lay in between. CDR3 region: CASTLDSGDEKLFF. DNA of the CDR3: TGTGCCAGTACCCTGGACAGTGGCGATGAAAAACTGTTTTTT. Drawing the rest from reference TRBV19 and TRBJ1-4, the complete variable domain is DGGITQSPKYLFRKEGQNVTLSCEQNLNHDAMYWYRQDPGQGLRLIYYSQIVNDFQKGDIAEGYSVSREKKESFPLTVTSAQKNPTAFYLCASTLDSGDEKLFFGSGTQLSVL.

V usage is TRBV11-2 and J usage is TRBJ1-1, with a tentative D call TRBD1 (6 bases). Trimming cost V 4 bases and J 9 bases, with 18 bases left between them. The CDR3 has 14 amino acids. CDR1 is SGHAT and CDR2 is FQNNGV in the germline V gene. As DNA, the CDR3 is TGTGCCAGCAGCTCGGGCCGGGACACAGTTAAAGCTTTCTTT. Protein product: CASSSGRDTVKAFF.

This sequence joins TRBV11-3 and TRBJ2-1; 7 bases fit TRBD1. This CDR3 is 15 amino acids long. Germline CDR1 reads SGHNT; CDR2 reads YENEEA. The J segment lost 4 bases and the V segment lost 0 bases, leaving 3 bases of the junction unmatched. Here the CDR3 reads CASSLEGQQYNEQFF. The CDR3, as DNA: TGTGCCAGCAGCTTAGAGGGACAGCAGTACAATGAGCAGTTCTTC.